This T cell receptor beta chain was captured by sequencing in a study of blood T cell repertoires in COVID-19. Overall study: Specimens from acute and convalescent COVID-19 originated in the United States, Italy and Spain. The cDNA or gDNA used as material had been derived from T cells, B-cell-depleted T cells, or PBMCs.

Authors' analysis steps: For nucleated cells, counts were estimated from reference gene primer amplification. Sequencing was performed with immunoSEQ multiplex PCR; in TCRdb, only in-frame clones are kept and a portion is missing. That table gives V, J and clone size, and the DNA gave D and trimming. The repertoire holds under 250,000 clones, with less than 90% as singletons. Germline CDR1 reads LGHDT; CDR2 reads YNNKEL (reference sequence). V was trimmed by 1 base and J by 0 bases, leaving 7 bases between them. The CDR3 extends over 15 amino acids. The chain couples TRBV3-1 (or the pseudogene TRBV3-2) to TRBJ1-5; D remains ambiguous. What was sequenced was peripheral blood. The sequence was obtained from a man between 40 and 49 years old with acute or convalescent COVID-19. CDR3 amino acids: CASSQGLNSNQPQHF. In DNA, the CDR3 is TGTGCCAGCAGCCAAGGGCTTAATAGCAATCAGCCCCAGCATTTT.